A single sample gave rise to the 14 T cell receptor beta chains below, sequenced in a study of blood T cell repertoires in COVID-19. Assay used: immunoSEQ multiplex PCR; TCRdb lists only in-frame clones, some missing. The repertoire holds a few hundred thousand clones, with roughly 89% as singletons. The sample taken for sequencing was PBMCs or T cells enriched from blood (not recorded which). All receptors come from a woman between 45 and 65 years old who had recovered from COVID-19.

This clone was detected only a few times. This chain uses TRBV6-5 with TRBJ1-3, with D unresolved. V was clipped by 2 bases and J by 2 bases, with 4 bases between them. This CDR3 has 13 amino acids. CDR1 is MNHEY, CDR2 SVGAGI, per germline. The CDR3 bases are TGTGCCAGCAGTTACAACACTGGAAACACCATATATTTT. Residues: CASSYNTGNTIYF.

This clone has just one count. The V gene is TRBV5-1, the J gene TRBJ1-2; 12 nucleotides line up with TRBD1. This CDR3 has 17 residues. J lost 5 bases, V lost 4 bases, and 12 bases had no gene match. The germline V gene encodes CDR1 SGHRS and CDR2 YFSETQ. CDR3 in DNA: TGCGCCAGCAGCCCGGGGACAGGGGGCGCGGTGGCATATGGCTACACCTTC. Its protein is CASSPGTGGAVAYGYTF.

This chain links TRBV5-1 with TRBJ1-3, with a weak D call TRBD1 (5 bases). The germline V gene encodes CDR1 SGHRS and CDR2 YFSETQ. Trimming removed 2 bases from V and 1 base from J, with 10 bases in between. This CDR3 is 15 amino acids long. The CDR3 sequence: CASSFGGGSGNTIYF. CDR3 sequence (DNA): TGCGCCAGCAGCTTTGGCGGGGGGTCTGGAAACACCATATATTTT. Looking up the rest from reference TRBV5-1 and TRBJ1-3 gives the full variable domain: KAGVTQTPRYLIKTRGQQVTLSCSPISGHRSVSWYQQTPGQGLQFLFEYFSETQRNKGNFPGRFSGRQFSNSRSEMNVSTLELGDSALYLCASSFGGGSGNTIYFGEGSWLTVV.

This rearrangement joins TRBV6-2 or TRBV6-3 to TRBJ1-5; D is ambiguous. CDR3 size: 15 residues. Per the germline V gene, CDR1 is MNHEY and CDR2 is SVGEGT. Trimming took 6 bases from V and 7 from J, leaving 19 bases between them. Here the CDR3 DNA reads TGTGCCAGCAGCCCCCCTAGACTGTGGGTCCAGCCCCAGCATTTT. Amino acid sequence: CASSPPRLWVQPQHF.

J is TRBJ2-1 and V is TRBV27, with a possible D match to TRBD2 (5 bases). Per germline, CDR1 MNHEY and CDR2 SMNVEV (reference sequence). The CDR3 is 14 residues long. V lost 5 bases, J lost 5 bases, and 13 bases lay in between. The CDR3 here is CASSPRPGNNEQFF. The CDR3 coding sequence is TGTGCCAGCAGTCCCCGCCCGGGAAACAATGAGCAGTTCTTC.

In DNA form, the CDR3 reads TGTGCCAGTCGGGACAGGCTTGAAAAACTGTTTTTT. Protein sequence: CASRDRLEKLFF. The V and J genes are TRBV5-8 and TRBJ1-4; 8 bases agree with TRBD1. The V and J ends lost 8 bases and 7 bases, in that order; junction bases with no gene match: 4. Germline-derived CDR1 and CDR2 are SGHTS and YDEGEE. This CDR3 is built from 12 residues.

The chain couples TRBV2 to TRBJ2-2; 8 positions match TRBD1. This CDR3 is 16 amino acids long. Trimming removed 5 bases from V and 4 bases from J; junction bases left unmatched: 9. Germline V gene lookup returns CDR1 SNHLY and CDR2 FYNNEI. DNA of the CDR3: TGTGCCAGCAGTAAAAACCAGGGGGCGACCACCGGGGAGCTGTTTTTT. This gives the protein CASSKNQGATTGELFF.

V gene TRBV18 combines with J gene TRBJ1-2; D is ambiguous. Germline values: CDR1 KGHSH, CDR2 LQKENI. The V and J ends lost 6 bases and 1 base respectively, with 15 bases between them. The CDR3 runs to 15 residues. CDR3 amino acids: CASSPGLKDNYGYTF. The CDR3 nucleotides are TGTGCCAGCTCTCCTGGACTAAAGGATAACTATGGCTACACCTTC.

The DNA of the CDR3 is TGTGCCAGCAGCTCCGTCTTAGGGGCCCGCCGCGACTTCTATGGCTACACCTTC. Translation gives CASSSVLGARRDFYGYTF. The gene calls are TRBV11-2 and TRBJ1-2, with D possibly being TRBD1 (5 bases). The V end was cut by 4 bases, the J end by 4 bases, with 25 bases between. Per the germline V gene, CDR1 is SGHAT and CDR2 is FQNNGV. This CDR3 has 18 residues. The whole variable domain, remainder taken from reference TRBV11-2 and TRBJ1-2, is EAGVAQSPRYKIIEKRQSVAFWCNPISGHATLYWYQQILGQGPKLLIQFQNNGVVDDSQLPKDRFSAERLKGVDSTLKIQPAKLEDSAVYLCASSSVLGARRDFYGYTFGSGTRLTVV.

The chain has TRBV9 and TRBJ1-2, with D uncertain. Per germline, CDR1 SGDLS and CDR2 YYNGEE. CDR3 length: 15 amino acids. The germline V and J ends were trimmed by 0 bases and 3 bases, with 12 bases remaining between them. Here the CDR3 reads CASSVDIADDYGYTF. The CDR3 coding sequence is TGTGCCAGCAGCGTAGATATAGCAGATGACTATGGCTACACCTTC.

The chain is built from TRBV7-2 and TRBJ1-2; TRBD1 agrees at 7 bases. The germline V gene encodes CDR1 SGHTA and CDR2 FQGNSA. J gave up 8 bases and V 1 base, and 4 bases lay outside the gene matches. This CDR3 spans 13 amino acids. CDR3: CASSLEGAYGYTF. The CDR3 DNA follows: TGTGCCAGCAGCTTAGAGGGGGCGTACGGCTACACCTTC.

V and J are TRBV18 and TRBJ1-1, with D unclear. Per germline, CDR1 KGHSH and CDR2 LQKENI. The CDR3 is 12 residues long. Trimming left V 6 bases short and J 11 bases short, with 16 bases between. Written as DNA, the CDR3 is TGTGCCAGCTCCACCGACGAGCGTAAGGCTTTCTTT. Its protein product is CASSTDERKAFF.

The chain links TRBV5-5 to TRBJ2-7; no reliable D call. The germline V gene has CDR1 SGHKS and CDR2 YYEKEE (reference sequence). The V gene lost 0 bases and the J gene lost 7 bases, with 5 bases spanning the gap. This CDR3 has 11 residues. The CDR3 DNA is TGTGCCAGCAGCTTGGGCCTAGAGCAGTACTTC. Translated: CASSLGLEQYF. Together with reference TRBV5-5 and TRBJ2-7, the CDR3 gives the full variable domain: DAGVTQSPTHLIKTRGQQVTLRCSPISGHKSVSWYQQVLGQGPQFIFQYYEKEERGRGNFPDRFSARQFPNYSSELNVNALLLGDSALYLCASSLGLEQYFGPGTRLTVT.

The chain links TRBV18 to TRBJ1-2; no clear D gene. Trimming shortened V by 2 bases and J by 4 bases, and 23 bases separated the two germline ends. The CDR3 totals 18 residues. Germline V gene sequence: CDR1 KGHSH, CDR2 LQKENI. In DNA form, the CDR3 reads TGTGCCAGCTCACCAACGCCACTGGGTCCCCTCGGAGGCTATGGCTACACCTTC. Protein: CASSPTPLGPLGGYGYTF.